These 26 T cell receptor beta chains originate from one sample sequenced in a study of T cell responses to AZD1222 COVID-19 vaccine. Libraries were prepared by immunoSEQ multiplex PCR; TCRdb keeps only in-frame clonotypes and omits some of them. The table includes 110,000 or so clones, 70% to 90% detected once. The source material was peripheral blood, sampled 28 days after the second AZD1222 dose. Every receptor here comes from an adult who received the AZD1222 COVID-19 vaccine.

V usage is TRBV10-3 and J usage is TRBJ1-2, with 8 bases aligning to TRBD1. V was pared by 7 bases and J by 7 bases, with 11 bases of the junction left unmatched. Germline CDR1 is ENHRY and CDR2 is SYGVKD. The CDR3 runs to 14 residues. The CDR3 bases are TGTGCCATCACCTCGGGCAGGGGGCCGAGTGGCTACACCTTC. It yields the protein CAITSGRGPSGYTF.

The sample holds one count of this clone. V is TRBV13 and J is TRBJ1-4, with 8 bases lining up with TRBD1. The trim removed 5 bases at V and 7 bases at J, leaving 30 bases unmatched. The CDR3 is 22 amino acids. Germline CDR1 PRHDT, CDR2 FYEKMQ (reference sequence). CDR3 loop: CASSPGQAQPNPWSESSEKLFF. As DNA, the CDR3 is TGTGCCAGCAGCCCGGGACAGGCCCAGCCTAATCCATGGTCTGAGTCTAGTGAAAAACTGTTTTTT.

The chain combines TRBV28 with TRBJ2-7; 10 bases are shared with TRBD2. Per germline, CDR1 MDHEN and CDR2 SYDVKM. The CDR3 length is 16 residues. Trimming at V came to 8 bases and at J to 7 bases, leaving 17 bases not matched to a gene. CDR3 nucleotides: TGTGCCAGCCCCCCAACCGGTCTAGCGGGAGAGTCTGAGCAGTACTTC. This codes for CASPPTGLAGESEQYF.

V is TRBV29-1 and J is TRBJ2-7; weak D call: TRBD1 (5 bases). The CDR3 spans 12 residues. CDR1 and CDR2 from the germline V gene are SQVTM and ANQGSEA. V gave up 3 bases and J gave up 3 bases, with 9 bases separating them. CDR3 residues: CSVEDTGYEQYF. The CDR3 DNA is TGCAGCGTTGAGGACACGGGCTACGAGCAGTACTTC.

The chain links TRBV5-5 to TRBJ1-4; 7 nucleotides align to TRBD1. Germline CDR1 reads SGHKS; CDR2 reads YYEKEE (reference sequence). CDR3 length: 17 amino acids. Unmatched junction bases numbered 9, after V lost 4 bases and J lost 0 bases. CDR3 amino acids: CASSRQGSSATNEKLFF. The CDR3 DNA reads as TGTGCCAGCAGCCGACAGGGCTCTTCGGCAACTAATGAAAAACTGTTTTTT.

V usage is TRBV10-1 and J usage is TRBJ1-1; D is ambiguous. Germline lookup yields CDR1 WNHNN and CDR2 SYGVQD (reference sequence). Trimming removed 4 bases at V and 1 base at J, with 10 bases between. The length of the CDR3 is 14 residues. The CDR3 sequence: CASSGAGRNTEAFF. In DNA form, the CDR3 reads TGCGCCAGCAGTGGGGCCGGGAGGAACACTGAAGCTTTCTTT.

This clone was seen a handful of times. The chain joins TRBV6-1 to TRBJ1-4; TRBD1 agrees at 7 bases. J lost 13 bases, V lost 2 bases, and 10 bases had no gene match. This CDR3 contains 14 residues. CDR1 and CDR2 (germline): MNHNS, SASEGT. CDR3 bases: TGTGCCAGCAGTGAATGGGACAGCCCGACGATACTGTTTTTT. This translates into CASSEWDSPTILFF.

The chain joins TRBV19 to TRBJ1-1; D is ambiguous. The CDR3 runs 13 residues. CDR1 and CDR2 (germline): LNHDA, SQIVND (reference sequence). Between the trimmed V and J ends, which lost 9 bases and 1 base, there was a span of 12 bases. The CDR3 nucleotides are TGTGCCAGCCGACTTCAGTGGAACACTGAAGCTTTCTTT. Translated: CASRLQWNTEAFF.

The genes are TRBV9 and TRBJ2-3; D gene unclear. The CDR3 contains 17 residues. Trimming left V 4 bases short and J 0 bases short, with 18 bases between. Germline CDR1 and CDR2: SGDLS and YYNGEE. CDR3 DNA: TGTGCCAGCAGCAATAACGCCCTACCTACTAGCACAGATACGCAGTATTTT. As protein: CASSNNALPTSTDTQYF. The full variable domain, in which reference TRBV9 and TRBJ2-3 provide the parts outside the CDR3, is DSGVTQTPKHLITATGQRVTLRCSPRSGDLSVYWYQQSLDQGLQFLIQYYNGEERAKGNILERFSAQQFPDLHSELNLSSLELGDSALYFCASSNNALPTSTDTQYFGPGTRLTVL.

J is TRBJ2-7 and V is TRBV2; 8 bases are a match to TRBD1. Germline loops: CDR1 SNHLY, CDR2 FYNNEI. The V gene end was trimmed by 8 bases and the J gene end by 3 bases; junction bases not matched to a gene: 6. This CDR3 spans 13 amino acids. This CDR3 reads CASGRQGLYEQYF. CDR3 bases: TGTGCCAGCGGGAGACAGGGGCTCTACGAGCAGTACTTC.

This chain joins TRBV5-1 and TRBJ2-5; 14 bases are a match to TRBD2. Unmatched junction bases numbered 11, after V lost 1 base and J lost 0 bases. The CDR3 has 20 amino acids. Germline V gene data show CDR1 as SGHRS and CDR2 as YFSETQ. Here the CDR3 DNA reads TGCGCCAGCAGCTTGTCTTCCCGGACTAGCGGGGGGACGTACCAAGAGACCCAGTACTTC. It codes for CASSLSSRTSGGTYQETQYF.

The CDR3 loop is CATSRGLAGDSDTQYF. The DNA of the CDR3 is TGTGCCACCAGCAGAGGGTTAGCGGGAGATTCAGATACGCAGTATTTT. The V call is TRBV15, the J call TRBJ2-3; 9 bases are a match to TRBD2. The germline gives CDR1 LNHNV, CDR2 YYDKDF (reference sequence). The CDR3 runs to 16 residues. Trimming took 1 base from V and 4 from J; bases not matched to a gene: 6.

The rearrangement uses TRBV4-3 and TRBJ1-5; the D is unclear. Trimming took off 0 bases at V and 6 bases at J, with 6 bases between the two ends. CDR3 size: 13 residues. Germline V gene data show CDR1 as LGHNA and CDR2 as YSLEER. The DNA of the CDR3 is TGCGCCAGCAGCCAAGACTGGCGTCAGCCCCAGCATTTT. Its protein is CASSQDWRQPQHF.

This rearrangement joins TRBV5-6 to TRBJ2-7, with 8 bases aligning to TRBD1. The CDR3 totals 16 residues. The germline V gene has CDR1 SGHDT and CDR2 YYEEEE. J gave up 0 bases and V 4 bases, and 9 bases lay outside the gene matches. CDR3 bases: TGTGCCAGCAGCCTAACACGGACAGGGTTCTCCTACGAGCAGTACTTC. Protein product: CASSLTRTGFSYEQYF.

This chain links TRBV7-2 with TRBJ2-5; D remains unclear. Trimming stripped 2 bases from V and 6 bases from J, with 10 bases between. The V gene's germline CDR1 is SGHTA and CDR2 FQGNSA. The CDR3 runs to 13 residues. The CDR3 DNA sequence: TGTGCCAGCAGCTTACAGGTTACGAAGACCCAGTACTTC. It translates to CASSLQVTKTQYF.

The J gene is TRBJ2-3, the V gene TRBV11-2, with TRBD2 matching over 8 bases. Germline CDR1 is SGHAT and CDR2 is FQNNGV. The V segment lost 1 base and the J segment 7 bases; nucleotides outside the gene matches: 7. The CDR3 extends over 15 amino acids. In DNA form, the CDR3 reads TGTGCCAGCAGCTTAGGAGGCGGGGGGCCAAATACGCAGTATTTT. Its protein product is CASSLGGGGPNTQYF.

The rearrangement joins TRBV7-2 to TRBJ1-6; D remains ambiguous. Trimming left V 4 bases short and J 8 bases short, with 15 bases between. The CDR3 loop spans 15 amino acids. Germline lookup yields CDR1 SGHTA and CDR2 FQGNSA. CDR3: CASSSTGAGYSPLHF. The CDR3 region has the DNA TGTGCCAGCAGCTCGACGGGTGCGGGTTATTCACCCCTCCACTTT. The entire variable domain, with the rest obtained from reference TRBV7-2 and TRBJ1-6, is as follows: GAGVSQSPSNKVTEKGKDVELRCDPISGHTALYWYRQSLGQGLEFLIYFQGNSAPDKSGLPSDRFSAERTGGSVSTLTIQRTQQEDSAVYLCASSSTGAGYSPLHFGNGTRLTVT.

CDR3 bases: TGTGCCAGCAGTTCCGTACTAGCGGGAGGTCCCTACAATGAGCAGTTCTTC. This codes for CASSSVLAGGPYNEQFF. The J gene is TRBJ2-1, the V gene TRBV6-2 or TRBV6-3; TRBD2 matches at 12 bases. Germline CDR1 reads MNHEY; CDR2 reads SVGEGT. This CDR3 region has 17 residues. Trimming cost V 4 bases and J 2 bases; bases outside gene matches: 6.

The rearrangement links TRBV28 to TRBJ1-2; D unclear. V gave up 5 bases and J gave up 4 bases, with 11 bases separating them. Germline CDR1 reads MDHEN; CDR2 reads SYDVKM. CDR3 size: 13 residues. This CDR3 reads CASSLGNPYGYTF. The DNA for the CDR3 is TGTGCCAGCAGTCTAGGTAACCCCTATGGCTACACCTTC.

This clone was observed a handful of times. V and J are TRBV28 and TRBJ1-6, with TRBD1 identical over 9 bases. V trimming: 5 bases; J trimming: 10 bases; junction bases outside the gene matches: 9. The CDR3 is made up of 15 amino acids. The germline CDR1 and CDR2 sequences are MDHEN and SYDVKM. Here the CDR3 reads CASSPPGQGNSPLHF. In DNA form, the CDR3 reads TGTGCCAGCAGTCCCCCGGGACAGGGCAACTCACCCCTCCACTTT. The full variable domain, with the rest looked up from reference TRBV28 and TRBJ1-6, is DVKVTQSSRYLVKRTGEKVFLECVQDMDHENMFWYRQDPGLGLRLIYFSYDVKMKEKGDIPEGYSVSREKKERFSLILESASTNQTSMYLCASSPPGQGNSPLHFGNGTRLTVT.

V is TRBV7-3 and J is TRBJ2-7; D unresolved. Per germline, CDR1 SGHTA and CDR2 FQGTGA. The CDR3 spans 15 residues. Trimming took off 2 bases at V and 0 bases at J, with 11 bases between the two ends. The CDR3 region has the DNA TGTGCCAGCAGCTTAGGGGATTTAAGCTCCTACGAGCAGTACTTC. Residues: CASSLGDLSSYEQYF. Complete variable domain (other parts from reference TRBV7-3 and TRBJ2-7): GAGVSQTPSNKVTEKGKYVELRCDPISGHTALYWYRQSLGQGPEFLIYFQGTGAADDSGLPNDRFFAVRPEGSVSTLKIQRTERGDSAVYLCASSLGDLSSYEQYFGPGTRLTVT.

This clone was counted a few times. This chain uses TRBV19 with TRBJ1-1; 7 bases match TRBD1. Trimming took 6 bases from V and 4 from J; bases not matched to a gene: 11. Germline V gene lookup returns CDR1 LNHDA and CDR2 SQIVND (reference sequence). The CDR3 has 15 amino acids. The CDR3 nucleotides read TGTGCCAGTAGGAGGACAGGTTTCGGGAGCACTGAAGCTTTCTTT. It codes for CASRRTGFGSTEAFF.

CDR3 nucleotides: TGTGCCAGCAGCTTGGCAGGATCGTCACCCCTCCACTTT. It yields the protein CASSLAGSSPLHF. The chain employs TRBV5-4 and TRBJ1-6; no definite D call. This CDR3 has 13 amino acids. Trimming took 0 bases from V and 10 from J, leaving 8 bases between them. Germline CDR1 is SGHNT and CDR2 is YYREEE (reference sequence).

The chain carries TRBV6-6 and TRBJ1-2; no definite D call. The CDR3 has 13 amino acids. The V and J ends lost 4 bases and 6 bases respectively, with 12 bases between them. CDR1 and CDR2 from the germline V gene are MNHNY and SVGAGI (reference sequence). Written as DNA, the CDR3 is TGTGCCAGCAGTTTGGAGCTGATACATGGCTACACCTTC. It translates to CASSLELIHGYTF.

This chain links TRBV6-5 with TRBJ1-2; 7 bases line up with TRBD1. The CDR3 is 13 amino acids. With 7 bases clipped from V and 4 bases from J, the junction kept 6 bases outside the gene matches. Germline-derived CDR1 and CDR2 are MNHEY and SVGAGI. CDR3 nucleotides: TGTGCCAGCACCCCTGGACAGGTCTATGGCTACACCTTC. Amino acid sequence: CASTPGQVYGYTF.

The chain is built from TRBV6-5 and TRBJ2-1, with 12 bases that match TRBD2. Trimming at V came to 7 bases and at J to 4 bases, leaving 5 bases not matched to a gene. CDR1 is MNHEY and CDR2 is SVGAGI in the germline V gene. This CDR3 is built from 15 residues. The CDR3 DNA follows: TGTGCCAGCACCCAACTAGCGGGAGGTTACAATGAGCAGTTCTTC. This gives the protein CASTQLAGGYNEQFF.